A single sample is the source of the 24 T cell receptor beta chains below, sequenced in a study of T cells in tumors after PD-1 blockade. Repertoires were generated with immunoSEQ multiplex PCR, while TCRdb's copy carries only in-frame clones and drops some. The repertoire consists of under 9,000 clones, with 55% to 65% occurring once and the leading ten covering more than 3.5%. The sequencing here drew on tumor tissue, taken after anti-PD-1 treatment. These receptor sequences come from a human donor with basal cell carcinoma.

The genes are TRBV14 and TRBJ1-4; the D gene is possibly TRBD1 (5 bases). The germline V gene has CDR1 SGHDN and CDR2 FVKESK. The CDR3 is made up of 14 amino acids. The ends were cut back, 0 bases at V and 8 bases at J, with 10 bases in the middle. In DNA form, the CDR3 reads TGTGCCAGCAGCCAAGAGAGGGGCACCGAAAAACTGTTTTTT. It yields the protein CASSQERGTEKLFF. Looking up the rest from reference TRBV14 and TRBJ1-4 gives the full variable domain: EAGVTQFPSHSVIEKGQTVTLRCDPISGHDNLYWYRRVMGKEIKFLLHFVKESKQDESGMPNNRFLAERTGGTYSTLKVQPAELEDSGVYFCASSQERGTEKLFFGSGTQLSVL.

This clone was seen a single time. The CDR3 here is CASRQRDYNEQFF. The DNA of the CDR3 is TGTGCCAGCAGACAGAGGGACTACAATGAGCAGTTCTTC. The rearrangement uses TRBV2 and TRBJ2-1; a weak D match, TRBD2 (5 bases). The germline V gene encodes CDR1 SNHLY and CDR2 FYNNEI. The CDR3 length is 13 residues. Between the trimmed V and J ends, which lost 6 bases and 3 bases, there was a span of 9 bases.

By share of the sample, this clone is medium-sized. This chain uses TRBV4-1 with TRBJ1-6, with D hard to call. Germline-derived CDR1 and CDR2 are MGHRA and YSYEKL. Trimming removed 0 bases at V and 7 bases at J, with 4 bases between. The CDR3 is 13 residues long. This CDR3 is CASSQEANSPLHF. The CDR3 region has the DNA TGCGCCAGCAGCCAAGAAGCAAATTCACCCCTCCACTTT.

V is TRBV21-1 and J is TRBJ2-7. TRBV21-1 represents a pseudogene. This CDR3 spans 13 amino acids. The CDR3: CASPGRSSYEQYF. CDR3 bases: TGTGCCAGCCCTGGCAGGAGCTCCTACGAGCAGTACTTC.

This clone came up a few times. The CDR3 bases are TGTGCCAGCTCACCTGAAACGTGGGGGGCAGGGCTGAATCAGCCCCAGCATTTT. Translating gives CASSPETWGAGLNQPQHF. V usage is TRBV18 and J usage is TRBJ1-5; D perhaps matches TRBD1 (6 bases). Germline V gives CDR1 KGHSH, CDR2 LQKENI. The CDR3 consists of 18 residues. The V gene lost 3 bases and the J gene lost 4 bases, with 22 bases spanning the gap. The entire variable domain, with the rest obtained from reference TRBV18 and TRBJ1-5, is as follows: NAGVMQNPRHLVRRRGQEARLRCSPMKGHSHVYWYRQLPEEGLKFMVYLQKENIIDESGMPKERFSAEFPKEGPSILRIQQVVRGDSAAYFCASSPETWGAGLNQPQHFGDGTRLSIL.

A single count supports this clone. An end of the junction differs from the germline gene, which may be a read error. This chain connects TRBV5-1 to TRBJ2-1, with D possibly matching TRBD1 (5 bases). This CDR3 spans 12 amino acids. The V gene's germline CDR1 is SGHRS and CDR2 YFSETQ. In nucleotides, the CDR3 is TGCGCCAGCAGCTTGGGGGTTGGGGTCAGGGTCTTC. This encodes CASSLGVGVRVF.

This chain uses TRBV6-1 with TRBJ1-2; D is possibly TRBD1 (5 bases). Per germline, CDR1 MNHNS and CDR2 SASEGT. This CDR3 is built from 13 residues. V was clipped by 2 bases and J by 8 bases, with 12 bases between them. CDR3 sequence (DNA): TGTGCCAGCAGTGAAATAACAGGAGACGGCTACACCTTC. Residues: CASSEITGDGYTF.

CDR3 bases: TGCGCCAGCAGTGCAAGTCGTTGGGGTAGCACTGAAGCTTTCTTT. Translation gives CASSASRWGSTEAFF. The V gene is TRBV10-1, the J gene TRBJ1-1; no clear D gene. The CDR3 is 15 residues long. Germline CDR1 and CDR2: WNHNN and SYGVQD (reference sequence). Trimming removed 4 bases from V and 4 bases from J, with 16 bases in between.

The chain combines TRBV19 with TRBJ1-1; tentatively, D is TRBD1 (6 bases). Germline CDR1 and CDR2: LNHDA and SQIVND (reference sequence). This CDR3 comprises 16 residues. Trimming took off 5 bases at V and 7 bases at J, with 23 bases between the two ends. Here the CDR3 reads CASSSPPGRGSGEAFF. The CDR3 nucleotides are TGTGCCAGTAGTTCCCCCCCTGGCAGGGGTTCGGGTGAAGCTTTCTTT.

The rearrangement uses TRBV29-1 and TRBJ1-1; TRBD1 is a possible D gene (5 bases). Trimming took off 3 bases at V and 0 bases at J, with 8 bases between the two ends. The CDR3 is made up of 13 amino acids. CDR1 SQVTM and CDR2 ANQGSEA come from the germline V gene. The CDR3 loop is CSVDGALNTEAFF. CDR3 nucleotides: TGCAGCGTTGACGGGGCGTTGAACACTGAAGCTTTCTTT.

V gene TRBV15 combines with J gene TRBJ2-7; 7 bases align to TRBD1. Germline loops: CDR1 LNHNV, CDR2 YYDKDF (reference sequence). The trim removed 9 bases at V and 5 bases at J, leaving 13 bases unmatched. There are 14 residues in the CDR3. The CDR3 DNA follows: TGTGCCACAACCCCCGGGACAGAAGTTCACGAGCAGTACTTC. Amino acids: CATTPGTEVHEQYF.

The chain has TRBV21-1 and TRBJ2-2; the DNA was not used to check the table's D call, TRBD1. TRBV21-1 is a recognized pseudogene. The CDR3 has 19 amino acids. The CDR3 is CASSIVKPDRAPNTGELFF. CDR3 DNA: TGTGCCAGCAGCATAGTAAAACCTGACAGGGCCCCGAACACCGGGGAGCTGTTTTTT.

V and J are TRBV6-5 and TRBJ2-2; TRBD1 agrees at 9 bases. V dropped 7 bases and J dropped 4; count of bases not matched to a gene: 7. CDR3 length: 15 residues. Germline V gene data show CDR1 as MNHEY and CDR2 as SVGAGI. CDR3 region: CASTYRGQGTGELFF. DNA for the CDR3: TGTGCCAGCACCTACAGGGGGCAGGGCACCGGGGAGCTGTTTTTT.

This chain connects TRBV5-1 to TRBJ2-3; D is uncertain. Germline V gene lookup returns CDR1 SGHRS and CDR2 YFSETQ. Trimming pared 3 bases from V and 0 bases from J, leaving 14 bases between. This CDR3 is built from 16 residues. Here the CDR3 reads CASSSNGPPSTDTQYF. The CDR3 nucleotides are TGCGCCAGCAGCTCAAACGGGCCTCCTAGCACAGATACGCAGTATTTT. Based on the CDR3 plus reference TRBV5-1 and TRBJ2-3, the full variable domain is KAGVTQTPRYLIKTRGQQVTLSCSPISGHRSVSWYQQTPGQGLQFLFEYFSETQRNKGNFPGRFSGRQFSNSRSEMNVSTLELGDSALYLCASSSNGPPSTDTQYFGPGTRLTVL.

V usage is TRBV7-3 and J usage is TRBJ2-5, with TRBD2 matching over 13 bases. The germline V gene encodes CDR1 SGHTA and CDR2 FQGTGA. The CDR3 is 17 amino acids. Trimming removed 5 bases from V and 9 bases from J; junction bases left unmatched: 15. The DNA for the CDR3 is TGTGCCAGCAGCGCGACTAGCGGGGGGCCTCCCTGGGCGGCCCAGTACTTC. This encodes CASSATSGGPPWAAQYF.

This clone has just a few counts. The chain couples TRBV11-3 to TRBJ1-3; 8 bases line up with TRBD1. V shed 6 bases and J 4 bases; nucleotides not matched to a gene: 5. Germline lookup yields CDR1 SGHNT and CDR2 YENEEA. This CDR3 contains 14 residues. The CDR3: CASRDRTGGNTIYF. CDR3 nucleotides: TGTGCCAGCAGAGATCGGACAGGGGGAAACACCATATATTTT.

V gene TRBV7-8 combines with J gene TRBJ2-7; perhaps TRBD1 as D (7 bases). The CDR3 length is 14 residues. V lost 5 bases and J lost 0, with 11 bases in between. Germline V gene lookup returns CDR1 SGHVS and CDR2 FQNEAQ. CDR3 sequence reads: CASSPGDSSYEQYF. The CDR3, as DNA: TGTGCCAGCAGCCCGGGGGACAGCTCCTACGAGCAGTACTTC.

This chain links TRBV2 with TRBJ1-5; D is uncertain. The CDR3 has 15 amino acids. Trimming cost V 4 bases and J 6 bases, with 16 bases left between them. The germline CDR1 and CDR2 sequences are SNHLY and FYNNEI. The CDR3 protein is CASSGTGVVFQPQHF. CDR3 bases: TGTGCCAGCAGTGGAACTGGGGTCGTATTTCAGCCCCAGCATTTT. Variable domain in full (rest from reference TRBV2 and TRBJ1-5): EPEVTQTPSHQVTQMGQEVILRCVPISNHLYFYWYRQILGQKVEFLVSFYNNEISEKSEIFDDQFSVERPDGSNFTLKIRSTKLEDSAMYFCASSGTGVVFQPQHFGDGTRLSIL.

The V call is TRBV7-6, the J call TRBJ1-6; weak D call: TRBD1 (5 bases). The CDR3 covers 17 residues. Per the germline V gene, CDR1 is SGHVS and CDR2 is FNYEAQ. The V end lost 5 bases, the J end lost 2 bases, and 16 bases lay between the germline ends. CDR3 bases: TGTGCCAGCAGCCCGGACACCCAAGGCGCCTATAATTCACCCCTCCACTTT. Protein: CASSPDTQGAYNSPLHF.

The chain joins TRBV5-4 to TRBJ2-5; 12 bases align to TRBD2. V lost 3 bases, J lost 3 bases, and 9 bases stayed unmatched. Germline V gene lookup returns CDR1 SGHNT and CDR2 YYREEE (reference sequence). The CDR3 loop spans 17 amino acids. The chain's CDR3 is CASSSKTSGGIKETQYF. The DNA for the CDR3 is TGTGCCAGCAGCTCGAAAACTAGCGGGGGGATAAAAGAGACCCAGTACTTC.

The CDR3 coding sequence is TGTGCCAGCAGTCCCCGTCCTTCACCCCTCCACTTT. Its translation is CASSPRPSPLHF. The chain has TRBV6-5 and TRBJ1-6; D remains ambiguous. The CDR3 totals 12 residues. Per germline, CDR1 MNHEY and CDR2 SVGAGI. Trimming stripped 5 bases from V and 9 bases from J, with 8 bases between.

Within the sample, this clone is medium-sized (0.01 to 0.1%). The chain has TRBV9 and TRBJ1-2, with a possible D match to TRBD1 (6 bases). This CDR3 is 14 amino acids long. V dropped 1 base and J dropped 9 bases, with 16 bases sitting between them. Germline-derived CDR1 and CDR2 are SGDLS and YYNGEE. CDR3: CASSVSQGSTSYTF. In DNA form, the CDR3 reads TGTGCCAGCAGCGTAAGTCAGGGGTCTACGAGCTACACCTTC.

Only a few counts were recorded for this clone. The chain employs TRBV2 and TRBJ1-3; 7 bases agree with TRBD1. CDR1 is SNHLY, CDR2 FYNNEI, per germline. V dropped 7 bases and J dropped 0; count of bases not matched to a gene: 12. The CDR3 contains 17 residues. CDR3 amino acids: CASNRGTVSRSGNTIYF. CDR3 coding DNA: TGTGCCAGCAATCGCGGGACAGTATCCCGCTCTGGAAACACCATATATTTT.

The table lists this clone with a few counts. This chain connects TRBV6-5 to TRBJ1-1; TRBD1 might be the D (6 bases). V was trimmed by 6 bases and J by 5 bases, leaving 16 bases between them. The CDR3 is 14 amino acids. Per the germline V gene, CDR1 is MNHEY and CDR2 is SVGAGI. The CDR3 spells CASRRQVGITEAFF. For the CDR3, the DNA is TGTGCCAGCAGGCGACAGGTGGGGATTACTGAAGCTTTCTTT.